The 13 T cell receptor beta chains in this list originate from one sample, sequenced in a study of blood T cell repertoires in COVID-19. This table comes from immunoSEQ multiplex PCR, and its TCRdb copy is limited to in-frame clones, with some not included. Of fewer than 350,000 clones listed, roughly 79% are singletons. Sequenced: peripheral blood. Receptors were obtained from a woman in her sixties or seventies with active or convalescent COVID-19.

The rearrangement links TRBV9 to TRBJ2-7, with D tentatively TRBD2 (5 bases). The CDR3 is 14 amino acids. Trimming took off 7 bases at V and 0 bases at J, with 14 bases between the two ends. CDR1 and CDR2 (germline): SGDLS, YYNGEE. CDR3 loop: CASSPEGVSYEQYF. As DNA, the CDR3 is TGTGCCAGCTCCCCAGAGGGAGTCTCCTACGAGCAGTACTTC.

This clone was counted only a few times. The V and J genes are TRBV5-1 and TRBJ1-1; TRBD1 is a possible D gene (5 bases). Germline-derived CDR1 and CDR2 are SGHRS and YFSETQ. Trimming left V 4 bases short and J 0 bases short, with 10 bases between. The CDR3 totals 14 residues. CDR3 coding DNA: TGCGCCAGCAGCGGGAGGGGTTTGAACACTGAAGCTTTCTTT. Its translation is CASSGRGLNTEAFF.

The chain couples TRBV19 to TRBJ2-7, with 9 bases aligning to TRBD1. J lost 6 bases, V lost 6 bases, and 6 bases had no gene match. This CDR3 region has 13 residues. Germline CDR1 reads LNHDA; CDR2 reads SQIVND (reference sequence). The CDR3 spells CASSTGGASEQYF. CDR3 nucleotide sequence: TGTGCCAGTAGCACAGGGGGCGCGTCCGAGCAGTACTTC.

The chain links TRBV10-3 to TRBJ2-3, with 8 positions matching TRBD1. Per the germline V gene, CDR1 is ENHRY and CDR2 is SYGVKD. The CDR3 extends over 15 amino acids. With V trimmed by 6 bases and J by 0 bases, 5 bases remained unmatched. The CDR3 protein is CAIRQGAWSTDTQYF. The CDR3 DNA reads TGTGCCATCAGGCAGGGGGCGTGGAGCACAGATACGCAGTATTTT.

The chain employs TRBV19 and TRBJ1-1, with D perhaps matching TRBD1 (6 bases). The V end lost 4 bases, the J end lost 1 base, and 13 bases lay between the germline ends. The germline gives CDR1 LNHDA, CDR2 SQIVND (reference sequence). The CDR3 runs 15 residues. CDR3 in DNA: TGTGCCAGTAGTACTCCGGGACACCCGAACACTGAAGCTTTCTTT. Its protein product is CASSTPGHPNTEAFF.

V is TRBV7-3 and J is TRBJ2-3; TRBD2 matches at 9 bases. With 3 bases clipped from V and 2 bases from J, the junction kept 3 bases outside the gene matches. The CDR3 sequence is 15 residues long. CDR1 is SGHTA, CDR2 FQGTGA, per germline. This CDR3 reads CASSFLAGNTDTQYF. In nucleotides, the CDR3 is TGTGCCAGCAGCTTCCTAGCGGGGAACACAGATACGCAGTATTTT.

A few counts support this clone. The V call is TRBV9, the J call TRBJ1-1; 7 bases are shared with TRBD1. V shed 0 bases, J shed 4 bases, and the junction held 3 bases outside the gene matches. This CDR3 spans 14 amino acids. Germline CDR1 SGDLS, CDR2 YYNGEE. CDR3 residues: CASSVAGGVTEAFF. CDR3 coding DNA: TGTGCCAGCAGCGTAGCAGGGGGTGTCACTGAAGCTTTCTTT.

The CDR3 is CAWSSFRGQPQHF. For the CDR3, the DNA is TGTGCCTGGAGTTCCTTCCGGGGGCAGCCCCAGCATTTT. The rearrangement links TRBV30 to TRBJ1-5; TRBD1 is a possible D gene (5 bases). From germline, CDR1 is GTSNPN and CDR2 SVGIG (reference sequence). The length of the CDR3 is 13 residues. Trimming pared 2 bases from V and 7 bases from J, leaving 12 bases between.

The chain recombines TRBV6-4 with TRBJ2-3; tentatively, D is TRBD2 (5 bases). CDR1 and CDR2 (germline): MRHNA, SNTAGT. V gave up 2 bases and J gave up 4 bases, with 10 bases separating them. CDR3 size: 14 residues. In nucleotides, the CDR3 is TGTGCCAGCAGTGACCGGGGTGGGCCAGATACGCAGTATTTT. Translation: CASSDRGGPDTQYF.

J is TRBJ2-7 and V is TRBV7-2; 11 bases are a match to TRBD2. Germline-derived CDR1 and CDR2 are SGHTA and FQGNSA. The CDR3 has 16 residues. Trimming at V came to 2 bases and at J to 3 bases, leaving 6 bases not matched to a gene. CDR3: CASSLFVAGGSYEQYF. The CDR3 coding sequence is TGTGCCAGCAGCTTATTTGTAGCGGGGGGGAGCTACGAGCAGTACTTC.

The chain is built from TRBV30 and TRBJ2-7; D gene ambiguous. Germline V gene lookup returns CDR1 GTSNPN and CDR2 SVGIG (reference sequence). The CDR3 length is 13 residues. The V end lost 4 bases, the J end lost 3 bases, and 13 bases lay between the germline ends. The CDR3 bases are TGTGCCTGGACCTTTGGAGTAGACTACGAGCAGTACTTC. This codes for CAWTFGVDYEQYF. Together with reference TRBV30 and TRBJ2-7, the CDR3 gives the full variable domain: SQTIHQWPATLVQPVGSPLSLECTVEGTSNPNLYWYRQAAGRGLQLLFYSVGIGQISSEVPQNLSASRPQDRQFILSSKKLLLSDSGFYLCAWTFGVDYEQYFGPGTRLTVT.

The chain couples TRBV7-6 to TRBJ1-2, with D perhaps matching TRBD1 (6 bases). V lost 5 bases and J lost 2, with 12 bases in between. This CDR3 has 14 amino acids. In germline, CDR1 is SGHVS, CDR2 FNYEAQ. The CDR3 coding sequence is TGTGCCAGCAGCCCCGGGGGGGCCAACTATGGCTACACCTTC. This sequence encodes CASSPGGANYGYTF.

The chain links TRBV24-1 to TRBJ2-7, with 10 bases lining up with TRBD1. The CDR3 is made up of 17 amino acids. Per germline, CDR1 KGHDR and CDR2 SFDVKD. Trimming at V came to 3 bases and at J to 5 bases, leaving 12 bases not matched to a gene. CDR3 sequence: CATSDRPRTGGKNEQYF. In nucleotides, the CDR3 is TGTGCCACCAGTGATCGGCCCAGGACAGGGGGTAAGAACGAGCAGTACTTC.